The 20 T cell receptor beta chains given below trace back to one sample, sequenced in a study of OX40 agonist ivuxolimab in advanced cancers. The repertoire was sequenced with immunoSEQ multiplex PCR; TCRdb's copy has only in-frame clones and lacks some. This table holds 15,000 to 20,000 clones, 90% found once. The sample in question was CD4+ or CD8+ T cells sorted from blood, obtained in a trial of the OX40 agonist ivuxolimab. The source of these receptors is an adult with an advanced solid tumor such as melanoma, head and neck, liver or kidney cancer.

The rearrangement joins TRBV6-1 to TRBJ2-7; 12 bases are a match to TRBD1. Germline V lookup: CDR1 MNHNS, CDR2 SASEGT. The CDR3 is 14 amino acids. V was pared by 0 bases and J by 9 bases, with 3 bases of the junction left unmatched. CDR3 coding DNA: TGTGCCAGCAGTGAAGCAGGGACAGGGGGCTTGCAGTACTTC. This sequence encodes CASSEAGTGGLQYF.

The CDR3 coding sequence is TGTGCCAGCAGCACAAACTTACACAATCAGCCCCAGCATTTT. Amino acids: CASSTNLHNQPQHF. This chain uses TRBV6-6 with TRBJ1-5; D ambiguous. The germline V gene encodes CDR1 MNHNY and CDR2 SVGAGI (reference sequence). Trimming stripped 6 bases from V and 3 bases from J, with 12 bases between. CDR3 length: 14 amino acids.

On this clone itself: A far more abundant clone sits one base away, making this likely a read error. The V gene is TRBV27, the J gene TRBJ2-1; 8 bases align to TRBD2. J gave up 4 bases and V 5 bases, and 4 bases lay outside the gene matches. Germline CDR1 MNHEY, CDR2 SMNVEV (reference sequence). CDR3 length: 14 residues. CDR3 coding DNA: TGTGCCAGCAGTGACCAGCGGGAGTACAATGAGCAGTTCTTC. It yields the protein CASSDQREYNEQFF.

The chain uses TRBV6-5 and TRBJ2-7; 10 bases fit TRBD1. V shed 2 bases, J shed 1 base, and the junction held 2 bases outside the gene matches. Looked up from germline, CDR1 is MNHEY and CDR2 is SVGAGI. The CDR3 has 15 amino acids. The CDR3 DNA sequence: TGTGCCAGCAGTTACGCGGGACAGGGGTCCTACGAGCAGTACTTC. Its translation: CASSYAGQGSYEQYF.

CDR3 DNA sequence: TGTGCCAGCAGTTCAGTACAGGACACACCGCTTAATCAGCCCCAGCATTTT. Translation gives CASSSVQDTPLNQPQHF. The chain is built from TRBV28 and TRBJ1-5; possible D gene TRBD1, 5 bases. The V end was cut by 4 bases, the J end by 4 bases, with 20 bases between. CDR1 is MDHEN, CDR2 SYDVKM, per germline. The CDR3 sequence is 17 residues long.

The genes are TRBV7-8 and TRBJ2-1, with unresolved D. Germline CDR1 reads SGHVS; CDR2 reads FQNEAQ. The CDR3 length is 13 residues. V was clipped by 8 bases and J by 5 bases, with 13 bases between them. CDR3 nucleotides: TGTGCCAGCTTGCGCCCGGACCACAATGAGCAGTTCTTC. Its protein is CASLRPDHNEQFF.

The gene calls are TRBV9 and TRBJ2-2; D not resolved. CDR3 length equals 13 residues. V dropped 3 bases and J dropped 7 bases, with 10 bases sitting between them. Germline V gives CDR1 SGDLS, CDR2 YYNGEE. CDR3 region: CASSAYPSGELFF. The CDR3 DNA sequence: TGTGCCAGCAGCGCCTACCCTAGCGGGGAGCTGTTTTTT.

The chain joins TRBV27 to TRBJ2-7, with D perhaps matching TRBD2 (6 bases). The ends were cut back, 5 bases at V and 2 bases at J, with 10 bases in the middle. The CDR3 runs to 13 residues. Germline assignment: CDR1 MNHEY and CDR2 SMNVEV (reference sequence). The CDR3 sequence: CASSLARTYEQYF. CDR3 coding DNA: TGTGCCAGCAGTCTAGCGAGAACCTACGAGCAGTACTTC.

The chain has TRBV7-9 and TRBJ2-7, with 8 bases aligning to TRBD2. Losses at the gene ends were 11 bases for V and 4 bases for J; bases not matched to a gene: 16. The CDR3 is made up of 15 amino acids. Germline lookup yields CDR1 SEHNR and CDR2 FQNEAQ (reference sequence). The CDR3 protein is CAGGSPGGLGYEQYF. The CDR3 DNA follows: TGTGCCGGTGGTTCCCCGGGAGGGCTGGGGTACGAGCAGTACTTC.

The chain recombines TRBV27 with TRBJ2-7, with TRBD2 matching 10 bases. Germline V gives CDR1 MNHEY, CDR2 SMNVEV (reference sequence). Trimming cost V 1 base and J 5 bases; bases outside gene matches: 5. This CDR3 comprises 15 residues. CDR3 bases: TGTGCCAGCAGTTTATGGCTAGCGGGAGATAACGAGCAGTACTTC. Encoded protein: CASSLWLAGDNEQYF.

The CDR3 DNA follows: TGTGCCAGCAGTTACTCCGCGCGATCCGAGCAGTACTTC. Its translation is CASSYSARSEQYF. The V call is TRBV6-5, the J call TRBJ2-7; D is ambiguous. CDR1 MNHEY and CDR2 SVGAGI come from the germline V gene. The CDR3 is 13 amino acids. V shed 0 bases and J shed 6 bases, with 9 bases lying between them.

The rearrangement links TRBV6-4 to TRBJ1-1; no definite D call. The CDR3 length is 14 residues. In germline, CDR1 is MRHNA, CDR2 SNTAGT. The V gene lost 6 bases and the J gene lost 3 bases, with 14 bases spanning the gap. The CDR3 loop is CASSLSPLDTEAFF. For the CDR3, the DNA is TGTGCCAGCAGCCTCTCGCCCCTGGACACTGAAGCTTTCTTT.

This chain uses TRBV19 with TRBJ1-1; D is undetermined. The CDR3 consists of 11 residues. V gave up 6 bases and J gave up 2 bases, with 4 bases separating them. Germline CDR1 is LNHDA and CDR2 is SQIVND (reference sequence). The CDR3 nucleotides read TGTGCCAGTAGCCGAAACACTGAAGCTTTCTTT. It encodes CASSRNTEAFF.

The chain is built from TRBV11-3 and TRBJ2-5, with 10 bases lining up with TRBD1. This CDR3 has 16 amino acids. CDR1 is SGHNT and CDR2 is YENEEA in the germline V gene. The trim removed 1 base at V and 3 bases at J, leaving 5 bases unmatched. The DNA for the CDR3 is TGTGCCAGCAGCTTAGTAGGGACAGGGGTCGAAGAGACCCAGTACTTC. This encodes CASSLVGTGVEETQYF.

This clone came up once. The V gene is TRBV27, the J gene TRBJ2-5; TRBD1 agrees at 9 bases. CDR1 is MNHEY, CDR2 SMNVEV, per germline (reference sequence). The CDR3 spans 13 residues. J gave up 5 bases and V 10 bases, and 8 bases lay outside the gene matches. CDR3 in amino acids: CATLGQGGETQYF. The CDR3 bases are TGTGCCACCTTGGGACAGGGAGGGGAGACCCAGTACTTC.

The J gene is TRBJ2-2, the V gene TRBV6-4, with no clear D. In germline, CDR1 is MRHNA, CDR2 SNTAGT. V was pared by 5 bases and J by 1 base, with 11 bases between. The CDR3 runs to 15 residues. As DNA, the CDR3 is TGTGCCAGCAGTAATTCGCCCAGGAACACCGGGGAGCTGTTTTTT. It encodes CASSNSPRNTGELFF.

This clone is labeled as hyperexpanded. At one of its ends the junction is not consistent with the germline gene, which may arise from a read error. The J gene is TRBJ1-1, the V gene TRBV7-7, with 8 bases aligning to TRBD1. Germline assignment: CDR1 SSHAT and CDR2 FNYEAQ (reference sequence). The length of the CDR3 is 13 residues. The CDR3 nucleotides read TGTGCTAGCAGTTTGGACAGGGAGGCTGAAGCTTTCTTT. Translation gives CASSLDREAEAFF.

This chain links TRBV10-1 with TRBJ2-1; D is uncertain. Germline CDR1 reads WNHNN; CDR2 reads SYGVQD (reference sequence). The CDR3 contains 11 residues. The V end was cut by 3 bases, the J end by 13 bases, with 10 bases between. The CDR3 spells CASSEGLLQFF. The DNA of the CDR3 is TGCGCCAGCAGTGAAGGGCTACTACAGTTCTTC.

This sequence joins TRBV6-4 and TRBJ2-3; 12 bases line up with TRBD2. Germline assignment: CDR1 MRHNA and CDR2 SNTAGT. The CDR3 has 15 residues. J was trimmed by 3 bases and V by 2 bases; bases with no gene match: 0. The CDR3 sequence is CASSDGTSGTDTQYF. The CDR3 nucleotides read TGTGCCAGCAGTGACGGGACTAGCGGGACAGATACGCAGTATTTT.

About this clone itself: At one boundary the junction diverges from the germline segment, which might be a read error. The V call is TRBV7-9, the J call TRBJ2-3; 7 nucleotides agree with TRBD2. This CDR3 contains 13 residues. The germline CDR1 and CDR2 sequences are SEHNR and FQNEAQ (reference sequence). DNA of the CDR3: TGTGCCAGCAGATTAGGGAGGGCAGATACGCAGTATTTT. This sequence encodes CASRLGRADTQYF.